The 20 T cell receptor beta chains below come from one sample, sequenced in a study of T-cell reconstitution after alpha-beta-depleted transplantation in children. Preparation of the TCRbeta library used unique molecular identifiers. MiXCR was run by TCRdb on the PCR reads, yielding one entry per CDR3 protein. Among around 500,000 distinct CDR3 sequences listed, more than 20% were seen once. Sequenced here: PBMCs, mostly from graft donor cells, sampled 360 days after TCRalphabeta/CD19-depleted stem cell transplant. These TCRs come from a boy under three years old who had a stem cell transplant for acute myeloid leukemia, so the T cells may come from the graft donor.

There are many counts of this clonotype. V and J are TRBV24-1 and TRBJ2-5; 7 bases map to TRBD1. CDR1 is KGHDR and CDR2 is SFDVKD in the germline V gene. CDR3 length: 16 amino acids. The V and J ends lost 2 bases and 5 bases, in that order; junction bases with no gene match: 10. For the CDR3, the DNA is TGTGCCACCAGTGATTCCTGGACAGGTCGGAGGGAGACCCAGTACTTC. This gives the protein CATSDSWTGRRETQYF.

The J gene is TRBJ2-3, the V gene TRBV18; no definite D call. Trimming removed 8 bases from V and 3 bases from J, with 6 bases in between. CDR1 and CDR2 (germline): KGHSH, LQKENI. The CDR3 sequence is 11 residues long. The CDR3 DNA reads TGTGCCAGCCACGAAACAGATACGCAGTATTTT. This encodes CASHETDTQYF. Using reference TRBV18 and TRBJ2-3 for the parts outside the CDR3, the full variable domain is NAGVMQNPRHLVRRRGQEARLRCSPMKGHSHVYWYRQLPEEGLKFMVYLQKENIIDESGMPKERFSAEFPKEGPSILRIQQVVRGDSAAYFCASHETDTQYFGPGTRLTVL.

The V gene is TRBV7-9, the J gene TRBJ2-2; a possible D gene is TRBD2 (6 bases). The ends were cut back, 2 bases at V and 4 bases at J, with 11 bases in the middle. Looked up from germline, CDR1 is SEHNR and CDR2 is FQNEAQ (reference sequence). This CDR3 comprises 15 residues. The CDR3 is CASSLRVGGTGELFF. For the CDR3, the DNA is TGTGCCAGCAGCTTACGGGTCGGGGGCACCGGGGAGCTGTTTTTT. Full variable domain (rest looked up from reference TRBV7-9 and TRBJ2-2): DTGVSQNPRHKITKRGQNVTFRCDPISEHNRLYWYRQTLGQGPEFLTYFQNEAQLEKSRLLSDRFSAERPKGSFSTLEIQRTEQGDSAMYLCASSLRVGGTGELFFGEGSRLTVL.

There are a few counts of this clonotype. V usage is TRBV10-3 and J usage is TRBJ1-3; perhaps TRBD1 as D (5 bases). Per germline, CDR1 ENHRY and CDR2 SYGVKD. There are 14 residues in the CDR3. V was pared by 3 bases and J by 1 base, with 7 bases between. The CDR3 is CAISDRESGNTIYF. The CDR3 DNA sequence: TGTGCCATCAGTGACAGGGAATCTGGAAACACCATATATTTT.

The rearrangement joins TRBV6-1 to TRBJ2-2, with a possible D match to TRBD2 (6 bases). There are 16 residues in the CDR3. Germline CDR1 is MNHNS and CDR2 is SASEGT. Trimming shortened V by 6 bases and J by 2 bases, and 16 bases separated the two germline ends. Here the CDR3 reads CASSPMGTVNTGELFF. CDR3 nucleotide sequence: TGTGCCAGCAGCCCCATGGGGACTGTTAACACCGGGGAGCTGTTTTTT.

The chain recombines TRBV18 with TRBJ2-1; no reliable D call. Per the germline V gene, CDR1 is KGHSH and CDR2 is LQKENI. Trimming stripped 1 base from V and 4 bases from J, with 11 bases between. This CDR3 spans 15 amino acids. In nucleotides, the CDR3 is TGTGCCAGCTCACCACAAGAAGCATTGTACAATGAGCAGTTCTTC. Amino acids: CASSPQEALYNEQFF.

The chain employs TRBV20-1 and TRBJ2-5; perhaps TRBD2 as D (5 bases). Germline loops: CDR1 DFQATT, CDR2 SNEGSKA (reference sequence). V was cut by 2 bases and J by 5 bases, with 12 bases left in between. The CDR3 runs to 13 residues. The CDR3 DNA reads TGCAGTGCTAGACCACCGCCGGGGGAGACCCAGTACTTC. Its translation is CSARPPPGETQYF.

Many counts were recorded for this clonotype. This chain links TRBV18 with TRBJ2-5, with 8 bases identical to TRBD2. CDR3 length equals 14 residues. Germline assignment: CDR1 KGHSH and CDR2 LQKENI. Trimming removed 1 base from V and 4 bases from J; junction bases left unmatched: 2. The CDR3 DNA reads TGTGCCAGCTCACCACGAACTAGCGGAGAGACCCAGTACTTC. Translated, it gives CASSPRTSGETQYF.

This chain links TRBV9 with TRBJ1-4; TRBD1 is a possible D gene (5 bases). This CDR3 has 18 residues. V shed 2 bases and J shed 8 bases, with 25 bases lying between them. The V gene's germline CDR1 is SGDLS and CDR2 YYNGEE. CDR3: CASSVNPTRAGEGEKLFF. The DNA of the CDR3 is TGTGCCAGCAGCGTCAACCCCACTCGGGCGGGGGAAGGAGAAAAACTGTTTTTT.

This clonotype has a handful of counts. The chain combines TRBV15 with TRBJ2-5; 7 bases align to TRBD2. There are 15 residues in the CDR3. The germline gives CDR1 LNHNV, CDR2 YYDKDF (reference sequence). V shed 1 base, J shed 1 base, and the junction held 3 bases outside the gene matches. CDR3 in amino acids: CATSRGGGFQETQYF. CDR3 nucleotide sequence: TGTGCCACCAGCAGAGGGGGGGGGTTCCAAGAGACCCAGTACTTC. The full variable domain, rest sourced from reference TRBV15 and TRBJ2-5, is DAMVIQNPRYQVTQFGKPVTLSCSQTLNHNVMYWYQQKSSQAPKLLFHYYDKDFNNEADTPDNFQSRRPNTSFCFLDIRSPGLGDTAMYLCATSRGGGFQETQYFGPGTRLLVL.

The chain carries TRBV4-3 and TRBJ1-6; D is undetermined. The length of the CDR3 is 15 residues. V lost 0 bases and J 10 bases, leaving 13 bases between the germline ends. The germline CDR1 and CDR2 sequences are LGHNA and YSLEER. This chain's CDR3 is CASSQESRVASPLHF. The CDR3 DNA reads TGCGCCAGCAGCCAAGAATCACGGGTGGCCTCACCCCTCCACTTT.

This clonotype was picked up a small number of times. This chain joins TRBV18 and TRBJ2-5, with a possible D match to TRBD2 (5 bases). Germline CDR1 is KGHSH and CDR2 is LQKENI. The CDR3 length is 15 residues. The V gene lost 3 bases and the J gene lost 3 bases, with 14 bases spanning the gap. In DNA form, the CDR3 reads TGTGCCAGCTCACCGCCTCGGGGTCCTGAAGAGACCCAGTACTTC. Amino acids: CASSPPRGPEETQYF.

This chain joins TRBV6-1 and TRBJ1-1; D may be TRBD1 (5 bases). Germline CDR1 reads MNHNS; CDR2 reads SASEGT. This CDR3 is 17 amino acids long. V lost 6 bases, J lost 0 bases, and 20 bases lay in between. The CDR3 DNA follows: TGTGCCAGCAGCCAAATGGAGTGGGGGAGAATGAACACTGAAGCTTTCTTT. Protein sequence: CASSQMEWGRMNTEAFF.

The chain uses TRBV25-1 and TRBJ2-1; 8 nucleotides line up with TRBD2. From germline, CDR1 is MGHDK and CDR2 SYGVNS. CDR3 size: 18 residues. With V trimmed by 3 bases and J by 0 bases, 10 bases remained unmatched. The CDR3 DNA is TGTGCCAGCAGTGAGGTCGGACCAACTAGCGGCTCCTACAATGAGCAGTTCTTC. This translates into CASSEVGPTSGSYNEQFF. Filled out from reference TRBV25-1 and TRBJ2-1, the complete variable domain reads EADIYQTPRYLVIGTGKKITLECSQTMGHDKMYWYQQDPGMELHLIHYSYGVNSTEKGDLSSESTVSRIRTEHFPLTLESARPSHTSQYLCASSEVGPTSGSYNEQFFGPGTRLTVL.

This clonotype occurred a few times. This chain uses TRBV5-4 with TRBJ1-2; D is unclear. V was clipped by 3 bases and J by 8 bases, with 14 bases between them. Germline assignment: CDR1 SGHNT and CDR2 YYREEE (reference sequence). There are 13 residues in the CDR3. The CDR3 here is CASSSGGPMGYTF. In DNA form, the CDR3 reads TGTGCCAGCAGCTCGGGAGGACCGATGGGCTACACCTTC.

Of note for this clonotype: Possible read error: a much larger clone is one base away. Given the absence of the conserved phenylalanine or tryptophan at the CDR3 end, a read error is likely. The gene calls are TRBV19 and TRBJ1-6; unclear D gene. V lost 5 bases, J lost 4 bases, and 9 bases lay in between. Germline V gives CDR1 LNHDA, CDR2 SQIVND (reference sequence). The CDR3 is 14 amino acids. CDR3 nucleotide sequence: TGTGCCAGTAGTGTTGCGGAATATAATTCACCCCTCCACTGT. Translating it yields CASSVAEYNSPLHC.

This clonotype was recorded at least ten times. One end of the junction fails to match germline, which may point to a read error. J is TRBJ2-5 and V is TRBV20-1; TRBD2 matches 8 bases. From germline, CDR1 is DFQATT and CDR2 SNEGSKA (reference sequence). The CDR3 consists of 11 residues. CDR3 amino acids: CSPSGQETQYF. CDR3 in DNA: TGCAGTCCTAGCGGGCAAGAGACCCAGTACTTC.

This CDR3 is CARGERLAGSDEQFF. CDR3 in DNA: TGTGCCAGAGGTGAGCGGCTAGCGGGGAGCGATGAGCAGTTCTTC. The chain recombines TRBV21-1 with TRBJ2-1; the D call in the table, TRBD2, was not verified against the DNA. TRBV21-1 is a listed pseudogene. This CDR3 spans 15 amino acids.

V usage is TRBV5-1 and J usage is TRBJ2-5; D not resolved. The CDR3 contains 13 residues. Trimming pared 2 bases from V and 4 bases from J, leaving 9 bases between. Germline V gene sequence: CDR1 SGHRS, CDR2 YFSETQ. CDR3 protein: CASSFLPIETQYF. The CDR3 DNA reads TGCGCCAGCAGCTTTCTACCGATAGAGACCCAGTACTTC.

CDR3 protein: CASSYRGRGLTDTQYF. CDR3 nucleotide sequence: TGTGCCAGCAGTTACAGAGGGCGGGGTCTAACAGATACGCAGTATTTT. The chain employs TRBV6-5 and TRBJ2-3; D might be TRBD2 (6 bases). This CDR3 has 16 residues. V was pared by 2 bases and J by 3 bases, with 15 bases between. Germline V CDR1 and CDR2: MNHEY, SVGAGI.